These T cell receptor beta chains were read from a single sample in a study of EBV T-cell therapy then PD-1 blockade in nasopharyngeal carcinoma. Profiling relied on immunoSEQ multiplex PCR, and the TCRdb table lists in-frame clones only, not all of them. The sample holds some 19,000 clones, less than 90% seen once. These receptors lack a known antigen. The specimen was CD8+ T cells from blood, collected at day 33 from a patient whose treatment included autologous EBV-specific T cells and nivolumab. These receptors came from a man aged 40-49 years with nasopharyngeal carcinoma. Both conserved end residues are part of each CDR3. Each record gives: V gene, D gene, J gene, clone size, CDR3 DNA, CDR3 protein. The D gene is left open where the match is weak. Clone size is given for some rows only: seen once, a few or many times, or a class if the clone is expanded.

TRBV7-9,TRBD1,TRBJ2-7,-,TGTGCCAGCAGCCCAGACAGGGGCGACGAGCAGTACTTC,CASSPDRGDEQYF
TRBV23-1,TRBD1,TRBJ2-1,-,TGCGCCAGCAGTCCGACAGGGGTGGGCGATGAGCAGTTCTTC,CASSPTGVGDEQFF
TRBV9,-,TRBJ1-5,-,TGTGCCAGCAGCGCGTGGGGGTCGGGTCAGCCCCAGCATTTT,CASSAWGSGQPQHF
TRBV4-1,TRBD1,TRBJ2-2,-,TGCGCCAGCAGCCAAGATGGGACAGGGATCGGGGAGCTGTTTTTT,CASSQDGTGIGELFF
TRBV7-2,TRBD1,TRBJ1-6,-,TGTGCCAGCAGCTCCGAGGCCGGGACAGGAGGTTCACCCCTCCACTTT,CASSSEAGTGGSPLHF
TRBV27,TRBD2,TRBJ2-1,few,TGTGCCAGCAGCTCAGCCGGGACTAGAACCAATGAGCAGTTCTTC,CASSSAGTRTNEQFF
TRBV14,TRBD1,TRBJ2-4,once,TGTGCCAGCAGGCGGACAGGGGGTACCAAAAACATTCAGTACTTC,CASRRTGGTKNIQYF
TRBV7-9,TRBD2,TRBJ2-5,-,TGTGCCAGCAGCTCTCCCCTGGGGCTAGCGGGGGAAGAGACCCAGTACTTC,CASSSPLGLAGEETQYF
TRBV25-1,-,TRBJ2-1,-,TGTGCCAGCAGTGCCGATGGGGGGGCTTCAGGGTCCTACAATGAGCAGTTCTTC,CASSADGGASGSYNEQFF
TRBV7-2,TRBD2,TRBJ2-3,-,TGTGCCAGCAGCTTAGTACTAGCGGGGCTCACAGATACGCAGTATTTT,CASSLVLAGLTDTQYF
TRBV9,TRBD1,TRBJ2-2,once,TGTGCCAGCAGCGCCGGGACAGACGACACCGGGGAGCTGTTTTTT,CASSAGTDDTGELFF
TRBV19,-,TRBJ2-1,-,TGTGCCAGTAGTCAGCGAAGTGGGCATGAGCAGTTCTTC,CASSQRSGHEQFF
TRBV9,TRBD1,TRBJ2-2,-,TGTGCCAGCAGCGTAACGACAGGGGGAGCCGGGGAGCTGTTTTTT,CASSVTTGGAGELFF
TRBV14,TRBD1,TRBJ2-7,-,TGTGCCAGCAGCCAAGGGACAGGGGCCTACGAGCAGTACTTC,CASSQGTGAYEQYF
TRBV6-4,TRBD2,TRBJ2-3,-,TGTGCCAGCAGTAAAGCGGGGGGGGCCACAGATACGCAGTATTTT,CASSKAGGATDTQYF
TRBV4-3,-,TRBJ1-3,medium-sized,TGCGCCAGCAGTAACGGACACTACTCTGGAAACACCATATATTTT,CASSNGHYSGNTIYF
TRBV15,-,TRBJ2-3,-,TGTGCCACCAGCAGAGAAGCTGGGGGCACAGATACGCAGTATTTT,CATSREAGGTDTQYF
TRBV9,TRBD1,TRBJ1-4,-,TGTGCCAGCAGCGCCAGACAGGGGCCAACTAATGAAAAACTGTTTTTT,CASSARQGPTNEKLFF
TRBV28,-,TRBJ1-2,-,TGTGCCAGCAGTTGGGCCACTAACTATGGCTACACCTTC,CASSWATNYGYTF
TRBV30,-,TRBJ2-7,-,TGTGCCTGGAGTGCCCTGGGGGAGCAGTACTTC,CAWSALGEQYF
TRBV4-1,-,TRBJ2-1,-,TGCGCCAGCAGCCCCACCTACAATGAGCAGTTCTTC,CASSPTYNEQFF
TRBV27,TRBD1,TRBJ2-3,-,TGTGCCAGCAGTTTATCGGTCAGGGGGCGAACAGATACGCAGTATTTT,CASSLSVRGRTDTQYF
TRBV6-5,-,TRBJ1-1,-,TGTGCCAGCAGCCCGGCAGCTACCTACACTGAAGCTTTCTTT,CASSPAATYTEAFF
TRBV29-1,-,TRBJ2-1,-,TGCAGCGTTGAGAGCAATGAGCAGTTCTTC,CSVESNEQFF
TRBV27,-,TRBJ2-3,once,TGTGCCAGCAGTTTAGGGGTCCCCCGGCATACGCAGTATTTT,CASSLGVPRHTQYF
TRBV7-3,TRBD2,TRBJ2-3,-,TGTGCCAGCAGCCGCGGGGCGGGGGGCGTGGATACGCAGTATTTT,CASSRGAGGVDTQYF
TRBV24-1,-,TRBJ2-1,-,TGTGCCACCAGTGATAGTACTCCCGAGCAGTTCTTC,CATSDSTPEQFF
TRBV4-2,-,TRBJ2-5,-,TGTGCCAGCAGCCAATCTATCCAAGAGACCCAGTACTTC,CASSQSIQETQYF
TRBV3-1/TRBV3-2,TRBD1,TRBJ2-7,-,TGTGCCAGCAGCATCAGTGGGCAGGGGGTTTTTTCCGAGCAGTACTTC,CASSISGQGVFSEQYF
TRBV2,TRBD2,TRBJ2-2,-,TGTGCCAGTTCGGGACTAGCGACGAACACCGGGGAGCTGTTTTTT,CASSGLATNTGELFF
TRBV3-1/TRBV3-2,TRBD1,TRBJ1-5,-,TGTGCCAGCAGCCAACCGCCTAGGACAGGGGGCCTGGGGCTTAGCAATCAGCCCCAGCATTTT,CASSQPPRTGGLGLSNQPQHF
TRBV24-1,-,TRBJ2-1,-,TGTGCCACCAGTGATTTGAGGGGGGGCCCCGACAATGAGCAGTTCTTC,CATSDLRGGPDNEQFF
TRBV7-7,-,TRBJ2-2,-,TGTGCCAGCAGCTTACGTACCGTGGGGCCGAACACCGGGGAGCTGTTTTTT,CASSLRTVGPNTGELFF
TRBV7-9,-,TRBJ2-7,-,TGTGCCAGCAGCTTAGTCGGGGGCTACGAGCAGTACTTC,CASSLVGGYEQYF
TRBV6-5,-,TRBJ1-2,-,TGTGCCAGCAGTTACTCGGCGGACTACTCAAACTATGGCTACACCTTC,CASSYSADYSNYGYTF
TRBV5-5,-,TRBJ1-5,few,TGTGCCAGCAGCTTGGTTCCTTCGGGGAAGAGAGATCAGCCCCAGCATTTT,CASSLVPSGKRDQPQHF
TRBV7-9,-,TRBJ2-5,-,TGTGCCAGCAGCTCAAAGCGGGTCCTGGGCAAAGAGACCCAGTACTTC,CASSSKRVLGKETQYF
TRBV4-3,-,TRBJ2-7,medium-sized,TGCGCCAGCAGCCAAGATCTCGACGCTAAGCGGCAGTACTTC,CASSQDLDAKRQYF
TRBV9,-,TRBJ1-3,-,TGTGCCAGCAGCGACTCTACCTCTGGAAACACCATATATTTT,CASSDSTSGNTIYF
TRBV4-1,TRBD2,TRBJ2-7,-,TGCGCCAGCAGCCAAGGAGGGCCATATAGCGGGGGGAACCTCTACGAGCAGTACTTC,CASSQGGPYSGGNLYEQYF
TRBV2,-,TRBJ1-4,-,TGTGCCAGCAGTGACAGGACAACTAATGAAAAACTGTTTTTT,CASSDRTTNEKLFF
TRBV7-8,-,TRBJ1-3,-,TGTGCCAGCAGCTTAGACAGGGTTTCATATGGAAACACCATATATTTT,CASSLDRVSYGNTIYF
TRBV9,-,TRBJ2-7,-,TGTGCCAGCAGCGTAAGGGCGGACGAGCAGTACTTC,CASSVRADEQYF
TRBV6-2/TRBV6-3,-,TRBJ1-3,-,TGTGCCAGCAGTTACGACTGGGGGAATGGAAACACCATATATTTT,CASSYDWGNGNTIYF
TRBV5-6,TRBD1,TRBJ2-3,-,TGTGCCAGCAGCTCCGGGACAGGGGGCACAGATACGCAGTATTTT,CASSSGTGGTDTQYF
TRBV2,-,TRBJ1-5,-,TGTGCCAGCAGTCCTCCGGGGGTCCAGCCCCAGCATTTT,CASSPPGVQPQHF
TRBV18,-,TRBJ1-2,-,TGTGCCAGCTCACCAACTCCAGGGCACTATGGCTACACCTTC,CASSPTPGHYGYTF
TRBV9,-,TRBJ2-1,-,TGTGCCAGCAGCGTTCGGAGGGAAGACTCCTACAATGAGCAGTTCTTC,CASSVRREDSYNEQFF